The source of this TCR beta chain is a study of regulatory T cells in long-lasting Graves disease. This CDR3 has 14 residues. Between the trimmed V and J ends, which lost 1 base and 3 bases, there was a span of 9 bases. Germline V gives CDR1 LGHDT, CDR2 YNNKEL (reference sequence). This clonotype has just a few counts. A much bigger clone sits one base away, suggesting this may be a read error. The final CDR3 position lacks the conserved phenylalanine or tryptophan, pointing to a likely read error. Indicated time point: newly diagnosed GD, antithyroid drugs for less than 3 months. Making the TCR library involved RNA that had been extracted from PBMCs. The collection involved drawing about 8.2 milliliters of peripheral blood into EDTA tubes. Arm-PCR with iRepertoire HTBI primers amplified the CDR3 regions for these TCR beta libraries. One entry per CDR3 protein results from TCRdb running MiXCR on the multiplex PCR reads. Found here are about 540,000 distinct CDR3 sequences, roughly 12% of them singletons; the top ten hold roughly a tenth.

This same sample was also taken into another study, of T cells in Graves' hyperthyroidism and ophthalmopathy. This second report adds: Blood also showed most of the thyroid clonotypes that were expanded above 0.001.

The receptor was isolated from a man aged 30 to 45 with Graves disease. The chain has TRBV3-1 and TRBJ2-5; D ambiguous. This specimen was peripheral blood mononuclear cells (PBMCs), taken at new diagnosis, from a patient treated with antithyroid drugs. The CDR3 loop is CASSQVDGEETQYS. For the CDR3, the DNA is TGTGCCAGCAGCCAAGTCGATGGAGAAGAGACCCAGTACTCC.